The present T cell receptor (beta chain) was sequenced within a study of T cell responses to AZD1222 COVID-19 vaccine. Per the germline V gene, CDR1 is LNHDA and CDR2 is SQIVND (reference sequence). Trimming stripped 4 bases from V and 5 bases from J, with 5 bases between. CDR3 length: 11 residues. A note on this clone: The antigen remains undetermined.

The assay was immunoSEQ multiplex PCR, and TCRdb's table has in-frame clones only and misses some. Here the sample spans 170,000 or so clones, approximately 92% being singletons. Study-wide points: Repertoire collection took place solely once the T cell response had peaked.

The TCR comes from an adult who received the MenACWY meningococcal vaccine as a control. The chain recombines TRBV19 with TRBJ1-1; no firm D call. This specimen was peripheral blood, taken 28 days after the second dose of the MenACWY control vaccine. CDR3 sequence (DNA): TGTGCCAGTAGTACCGGGACTGAAGCTTTCTTT. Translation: CASSTGTEAFF.